The 4 T cell receptor beta chains in this list originate from one sample, sequenced in a study of shared clonotypes between healthy human individuals (dated by TCRdb to 2020 to 2021). The library was prepared using the immunoSEQ multiplex PCR assay. TCRdb obtained this table from immuneACCESS and retained in-frame rearrangements with V and J assigned. These tables miss some clones; where compared with another copy, unresolved V genes account for less than half of the shortfall, and the remainder is unexplained. Present in this sample are roughly 2,300,000 clones, 85% to 95% of which were seen just once. 0.3% to 0.4% of the sample belongs to the ten largest clones. The sample was naive CD4+ T cells from PBMCs. In light of the paper, this sample's cell subset or site label describes: CD45RA+ positively selected. These receptors all stem from a man younger than 35 in good health. Some clones in this sample may be carry-over from other donors' samples.

This chain links TRBV5-1 with TRBJ2-3, with D uncertain. The germline V and J ends were trimmed by 0 bases and 2 bases, with 10 bases remaining between them. CDR3 length: 15 amino acids. The germline gives CDR1 SGHRS, CDR2 YFSETQ. The CDR3 DNA reads TGCGCCAGCAGCTTGGTGTCGGAGCCCACAGATACGCAGTATTTT. This encodes CASSLVSEPTDTQYF.

The rearrangement joins TRBV28 to TRBJ1-1; D remains unclear. Trimming cost V 6 bases and J 9 bases, with 8 bases left between them. The CDR3 is 10 amino acids. The germline gives CDR1 MDHEN, CDR2 SYDVKM. The CDR3 DNA sequence: TGTGCCAGCAGCCGACAAAAAGCTTTCTTT. It encodes CASSRQKAFF.

The chain joins TRBV5-8 to TRBJ2-7; D not certain. The CDR3 covers 17 residues. Germline lookup yields CDR1 SGHTS and CDR2 YDEGEE. The V end was cut by 0 bases, the J end by 6 bases, with 22 bases between. This chain's CDR3 is CASSLVQASFGVFEQYF. The CDR3 region has the DNA TGTGCCAGCAGCTTGGTTCAGGCGAGCTTTGGGGTCTTCGAGCAGTACTTC.

Only a few counts were recorded for this clone. The chain links TRBV5-1 to TRBJ1-1; 8 bases align to TRBD1. Germline V CDR1 and CDR2: SGHRS, YFSETQ. J lost 4 bases, V lost 7 bases, and 6 bases had no gene match. The length of the CDR3 is 13 residues. The CDR3 bases are TGCGCCAGCTACGGACAGGGATTCACTGAAGCTTTCTTT. Amino acid sequence: CASYGQGFTEAFF.